A selection of T cell receptor beta chains follows, all from one sample in a study of PD-1 blockade in classical Hodgkin lymphoma. The table came from immunoSEQ multiplex PCR; TCRdb's copy has only in-frame clones and leaves some out. The sample comprises fewer than 110,000 clones, around 89% of which are singletons, and 6.5% to 7.5% rests with the top ten. Sequenced material: peripheral blood mononuclear cells (PBMCs), taken before the second cycle of nivolumab. The receptors originated from a human donor with classical Hodgkin lymphoma. Each CDR3 is given with its conserved first and last residue. The D gene is left open where the match is weak. The size entry is marked missing in some rows and otherwise reads once, few, many or a size class.

16	TRBV6-6	.	once	TRBJ1-4	TGTGCCAGCAACTTACAACCCCAGGGTCCCAATGAAAAACTGTTTTTT	CASNLQPQGPNEKLFF
15	TRBV11-2	TRBD1	.	TRBJ1-4	TGTGCCAGCAGCTTAGTAGGGACAGGGGTGGGAAAACTGTTTTTT	CASSLVGTGVGKLFF
17	TRBV7-2	.	.	TRBJ1-2	TGTGCCAGCAGCTTAGAGGGCCTGACAGCCCCGGGGGGGGGCTACACCTTC	CASSLEGLTAPGGGYTF
14	TRBV5-4	TRBD2	.	TRBJ2-5	TGTGCCAGCAGCAGGACTAGCGTGGGAGAGACCCAGTACTTC	CASSRTSVGETQYF
14	TRBV19	.	.	TRBJ1-1	TGTGCCAGTAGTACCCTAAAGTGGAACACTGAAGCTTTCTTT	CASSTLKWNTEAFF
15	TRBV7-2	.	.	TRBJ1-2	TGTGCCAGCAGCCCCGATGGGGGGGGAGACTATGGCTACACCTTC	CASSPDGGGDYGYTF
16	TRBV6-6	.	once	TRBJ1-6	TGTGCCAGCAGTTACTTCGAAGGCTCCTATAATTCACCCCTCCACTTT	CASSYFEGSYNSPLHF
12	TRBV6-6	.	.	TRBJ2-1	TGTGCCGCGGGGGCGAACTACAATGAGCAGTTCTTC	CAAGANYNEQFF
14	TRBV2	TRBD1	.	TRBJ2-5	TGTGCCAGCAGTGAACAGGGGGTCCGAGAGACCCAGTACTTC	CASSEQGVRETQYF
18	TRBV11-2	.	.	TRBJ1-3	TGTGCCAGCAGCTCGCTTCTTAAAACACAGGGTTTAAGAAACACCATATATTTT	CASSSLLKTQGLRNTIYF